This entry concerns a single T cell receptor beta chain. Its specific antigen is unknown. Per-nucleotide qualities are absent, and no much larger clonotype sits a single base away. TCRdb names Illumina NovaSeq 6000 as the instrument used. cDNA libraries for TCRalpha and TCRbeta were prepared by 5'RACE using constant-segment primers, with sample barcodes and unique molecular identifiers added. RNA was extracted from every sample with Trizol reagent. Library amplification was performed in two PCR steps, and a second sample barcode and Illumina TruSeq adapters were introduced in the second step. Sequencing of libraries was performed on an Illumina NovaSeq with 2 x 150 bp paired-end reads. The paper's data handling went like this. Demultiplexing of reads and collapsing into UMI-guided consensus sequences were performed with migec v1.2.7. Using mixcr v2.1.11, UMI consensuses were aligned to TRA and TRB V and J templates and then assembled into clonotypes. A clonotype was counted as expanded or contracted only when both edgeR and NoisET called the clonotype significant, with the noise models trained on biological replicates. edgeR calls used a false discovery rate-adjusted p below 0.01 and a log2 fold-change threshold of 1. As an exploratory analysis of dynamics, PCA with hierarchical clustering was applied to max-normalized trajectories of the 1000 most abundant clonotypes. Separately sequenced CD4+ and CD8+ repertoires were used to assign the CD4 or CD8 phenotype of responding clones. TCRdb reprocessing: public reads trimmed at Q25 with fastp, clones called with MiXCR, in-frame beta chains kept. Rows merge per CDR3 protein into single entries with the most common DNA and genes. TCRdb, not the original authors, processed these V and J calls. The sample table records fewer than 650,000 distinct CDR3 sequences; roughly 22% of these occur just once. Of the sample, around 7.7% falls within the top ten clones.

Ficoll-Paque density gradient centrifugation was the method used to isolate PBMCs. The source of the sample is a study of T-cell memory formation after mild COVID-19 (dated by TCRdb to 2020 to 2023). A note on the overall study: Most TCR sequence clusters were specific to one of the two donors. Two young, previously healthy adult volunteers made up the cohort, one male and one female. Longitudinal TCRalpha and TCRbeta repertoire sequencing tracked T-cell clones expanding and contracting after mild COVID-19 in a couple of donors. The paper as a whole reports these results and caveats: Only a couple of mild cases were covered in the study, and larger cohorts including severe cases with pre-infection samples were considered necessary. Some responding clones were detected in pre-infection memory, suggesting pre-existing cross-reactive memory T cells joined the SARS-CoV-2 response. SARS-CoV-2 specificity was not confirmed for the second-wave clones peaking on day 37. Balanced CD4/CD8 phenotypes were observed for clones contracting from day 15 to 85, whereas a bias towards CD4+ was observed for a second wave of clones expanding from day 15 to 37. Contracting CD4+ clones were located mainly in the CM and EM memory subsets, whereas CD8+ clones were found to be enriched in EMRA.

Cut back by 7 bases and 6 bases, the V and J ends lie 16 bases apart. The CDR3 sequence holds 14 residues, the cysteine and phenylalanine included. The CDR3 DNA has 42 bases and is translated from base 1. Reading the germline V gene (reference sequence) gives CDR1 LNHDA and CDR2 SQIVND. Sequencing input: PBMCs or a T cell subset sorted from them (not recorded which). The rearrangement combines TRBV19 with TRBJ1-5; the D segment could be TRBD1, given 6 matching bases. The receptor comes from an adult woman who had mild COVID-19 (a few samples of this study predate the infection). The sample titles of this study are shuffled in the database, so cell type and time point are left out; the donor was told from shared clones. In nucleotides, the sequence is TGTGCCAGTACCCGGTGGGGGCGCAGTCAGCCCCAGCATTTT. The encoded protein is CASTRWGRSQPQHF. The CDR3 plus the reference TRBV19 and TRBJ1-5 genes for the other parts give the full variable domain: DGGITQSPKYLFRKEGQNVTLSCEQNLNHDAMYWYRQDPGQGLRLIYYSQIVNDFQKGDIAEGYSVSREKKESFPLTVTSAQKNPTAFYLCASTRWGRSQPQHFGDGTRLSIL.